This TCR beta chain was sequenced for a study of T cell responses to AZD1222 COVID-19 vaccine. Broader study findings: It was only after the peak T cell response that any repertoires were sampled.

The CDR3 runs 18 residues. Trimming cost V 0 bases and J 0 bases, with 12 bases left between them. Germline CDR1 MGHRA, CDR2 YSYEKL. TCRdb keeps only in-frame clones here, not all; method: immunoSEQ multiplex PCR. The sample records approximately 50,000 clones, about 88% being singletons. As to this clone: Antigen: not known.

V usage is TRBV4-1 and J usage is TRBJ1-6; D not resolved. The source was peripheral blood, collected 28 days after the second AZD1222 dose. The clonotype comes from an adult who received the AZD1222 COVID-19 vaccine. Here the CDR3 reads CASSQDTIPSSYNSPLHF. The DNA of the CDR3 is TGCGCCAGCAGCCAAGACACTATTCCTAGCTCCTATAATTCACCCCTCCACTTT.